Below are 5 T cell receptor beta chains sequenced from a single sample in a study of T cells in Graves' hyperthyroidism and ophthalmopathy. RNA transcripts served as the template for amplifying TCR beta CDR3 regions. First-round RT-PCR targeting the TCR CDR3 was performed with the HTBI primer set. TCRdb used MiXCR to reprocess the multiplex PCR reads, holding one entry per CDR3 protein. The profile shows about 560,000 distinct CDR3 sequences, about a sixth of them singletons. Sequencing was performed on blood. The receptors were gathered from a woman aged 18-29 years with Graves' hyperthyroidism.

The sample holds a few counts of this clonotype. This sequence joins TRBV4-1 and TRBJ2-1; D remains unclear. The CDR3 contains 12 residues. Germline V CDR1 and CDR2: MGHRA, YSYEKL. V lost 2 bases and J 8 bases, leaving 7 bases between the germline ends. The CDR3 region is CASSQRMDEQFF. The CDR3 DNA is TGCGCCAGCAGCCAACGTATGGATGAGCAGTTCTTC.

This chain uses TRBV5-6 with TRBJ2-2; no reliable D call. The CDR3 is 13 residues long. The V gene's germline CDR1 is SGHDT and CDR2 YYEEEE. V dropped 0 bases and J dropped 6 bases, with 6 bases sitting between them. This CDR3 reads CASSLVGPGELFF. DNA for the CDR3: TGTGCCAGCAGCTTGGTAGGGCCCGGGGAGCTGTTTTTT.

The chain recombines TRBV7-9 with TRBJ2-1, with TRBD2 as a possible D gene (6 bases). The CDR3 runs to 13 residues. Germline CDR1 is SEHNR and CDR2 is FQNEAQ (reference sequence). V lost 1 base and J 8 bases, leaving 9 bases between the germline ends. CDR3 protein: CASSLGQRDEQFF. For the CDR3, the DNA is TGTGCCAGCAGCTTAGGGCAGCGGGATGAGCAGTTCTTC.

Points on this clonotype: A much bigger clone sits one base away, suggesting this may be a read error. The gene calls are TRBV7-3 and TRBJ2-4; TRBD2 aligns across 8 bases. The V gene's germline CDR1 is SGHTA and CDR2 FQGTGA. CDR3 length: 16 residues. The DNA of the CDR3 is TGTGCCAGCAGCTTAGCTCCCGGGGGGGGGCAAAACATGCAGTACTTC. It yields the protein CASSLAPGGGQNMQYF.

The chain combines TRBV30 with TRBJ2-7; D possibly corresponds to TRBD2 (5 bases). Trimming took off 3 bases at V and 5 bases at J, with 29 bases between the two ends. This CDR3 comprises 18 residues. From germline, CDR1 is GTSNPN and CDR2 SVGIG (reference sequence). The CDR3 loop reads CAWRPVGGRGPFWDEQYF. CDR3 bases: TGTGCCTGGAGACCTGTTGGCGGAAGAGGGCCCTTCTGGGACGAGCAGTACTTC.